This TCR beta chain came from a study of CD8 T cells in ankylosing spondylitis. Findings of the study overall: From matched ankylosing spondylitis synovial fluid, disease-linked clones were reportedly recovered at significantly enriched levels. Disease-linked clones, CD8+, were relatively rare in peripheral blood. A TCR beta motif of 7 to 9 highly homologous variants seemed to mark ankylosing spondylitis blood.

This clonotype appeared many times. Its antigen is not identified. Molecular-barcoded quantitative 5'-RACE produced these TCR beta libraries. TCRdb re-called the 5' RACE reads through MiXCR, storing one row per CDR3 protein. Of some 250,000 distinct CDR3 sequences in the sample, around 9.2% were seen once. This clonotype was obtained from a male donor with ankylosing spondylitis or in good health (not recorded which). Sequenced input: blood, either unsorted or a sorted T cell fraction (not recorded which).

CDR3 residues: CASSETGPPPQHF. In DNA form, the CDR3 reads TGCGCCAGCAGCGAGACAGGGCCTCCGCCCCAGCATTTT. The chain links TRBV5-1 to TRBJ1-5, with TRBD1 matching 7 bases. Trimming removed 4 bases from V and 9 bases from J; junction bases left unmatched: 7. This CDR3 contains 13 residues. Germline CDR1 and CDR2: SGHRS and YFSETQ.